This note documents a single T cell receptor (beta chain) sequence. The data were produced by immunoSEQ multiplex PCR, yet TCRdb's version contains in-frame clones alone and is incomplete. The data contain around 340,000 clones, about 87% of them singletons. The sample originates from a study of Ad26.COV2.S vaccination and SARS-CoV-2 variants. Described treatment: around 19 received Ad26.COV2.S at low or high dose, single or two shots; five or six received placebo; per-sample allocation not given. Each sample was drawn 63 days after the first injection (of vaccine or placebo). This person who donated was an adult of 18-55 years in Boston. The sequencing here drew on peripheral blood, taken in a trial of Ad26.COV2.S vaccine versus placebo. This clonotype was sampled from a person between 18 and 65 years old who received the Ad26.COV2.S COVID-19 vaccine or a placebo.

The chain's CDR3 is CASSQDFGAGANVLTF. CDR3 sequence (DNA): TGCGCCAGCAGCCAAGATTTCGGGGCTGGGGCCAACGTCCTGACTTTC. The V gene is TRBV4-3, the J gene TRBJ2-6; TRBD2 is a possible D gene (5 bases). There are 16 residues in the CDR3. V lost 0 bases and J lost 2, with 8 bases in between. Germline lookup yields CDR1 LGHNA and CDR2 YSLEER.